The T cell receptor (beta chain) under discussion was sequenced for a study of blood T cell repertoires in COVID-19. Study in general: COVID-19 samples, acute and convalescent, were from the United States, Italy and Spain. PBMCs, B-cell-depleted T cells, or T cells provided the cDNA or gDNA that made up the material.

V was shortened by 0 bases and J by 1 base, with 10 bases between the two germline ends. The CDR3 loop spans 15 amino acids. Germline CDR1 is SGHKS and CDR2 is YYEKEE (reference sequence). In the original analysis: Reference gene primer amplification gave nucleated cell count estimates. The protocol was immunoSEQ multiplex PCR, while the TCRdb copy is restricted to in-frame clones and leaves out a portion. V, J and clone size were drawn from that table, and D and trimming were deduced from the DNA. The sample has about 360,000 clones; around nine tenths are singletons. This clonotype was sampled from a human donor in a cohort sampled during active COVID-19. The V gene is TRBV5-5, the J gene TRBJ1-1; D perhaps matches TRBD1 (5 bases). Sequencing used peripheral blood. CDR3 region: CASSLVGGSNTEAFF. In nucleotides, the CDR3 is TGTGCCAGCAGCTTGGTCGGGGGTTCGAACACTGAAGCTTTCTTT.